Below are 31 T cell receptor beta chains sequenced from a single sample in a study of T cell repertoires in cytomegalovirus infection. TCRdb re-derived calls from the reads in MiXCR, one entry per CDR3 protein. The sample includes approximately 250,000 distinct CDR3 sequences, roughly 9% of them seen just once. The sample comprised PBMCs. The receptors were sampled from a human donor in good health (CMV status not recorded). Some clones in this sample may be carry-over from other donors' samples.

This clonotype was counted only a few times. J is TRBJ1-2 and V is TRBV7-2; no clear D. CDR3 length: 14 residues. V was clipped by 2 bases and J by 5 bases, with 12 bases between them. Germline V CDR1 and CDR2: SGHTA, FQGNSA. The CDR3 here is CASSLLDGFYGYTF. The CDR3 coding sequence is TGTGCCAGCAGCTTATTGGACGGCTTTTATGGCTACACCTTC.

This clonotype showed up many times. This chain connects TRBV7-2 to TRBJ2-1; no definite D call. Between the trimmed V and J ends, which lost 2 bases and 4 bases, there was a span of 6 bases. Germline CDR1 reads SGHTA; CDR2 reads FQGNSA. The length of the CDR3 is 13 residues. The chain's CDR3 is CASSLRPYNEQFF. The CDR3 DNA follows: TGTGCCAGCAGCTTAAGACCATACAATGAGCAGTTCTTC.

The chain is built from TRBV20-1 and TRBJ1-5, with D perhaps matching TRBD1 (5 bases). Looked up from germline, CDR1 is DFQATT and CDR2 is SNEGSKA (reference sequence). Trimming cost V 0 bases and J 3 bases, with 15 bases left between them. The CDR3 runs 16 residues. The CDR3 loop is CSAREVRQGTNQPQHF. CDR3 DNA sequence: TGCAGTGCTAGAGAGGTACGGCAGGGCACCAATCAGCCCCAGCATTTT.

This clonotype occurred a few times. The J gene is TRBJ2-7, the V gene TRBV7-9; D remains ambiguous. Looked up from germline, CDR1 is SEHNR and CDR2 is FQNEAQ (reference sequence). This CDR3 is 12 amino acids long. V shed 4 bases and J shed 12 bases, with 16 bases lying between them. The CDR3 region has the DNA TGTGCCAGCAGCTCGCAAGGTGGAAGGGCGTACTTC. It yields the protein CASSSQGGRAYF.

The chain is built from TRBV19 and TRBJ1-2, with TRBD1 identical over 8 bases. Losses at the gene ends were 8 bases for V and 7 bases for J; bases not matched to a gene: 12. Looked up from germline, CDR1 is LNHDA and CDR2 is SQIVND (reference sequence). The CDR3 length is 14 residues. The CDR3 region is CASCEARGLGGYTF. The CDR3, as DNA: TGTGCCAGTTGCGAGGCCAGGGGGCTCGGTGGCTACACCTTC.

In this sample, this clonotype turned up a few times. The chain combines TRBV5-5 with TRBJ1-5; D gene ambiguous. Between the trimmed V and J ends, which lost 0 bases and 4 bases, there was a span of 14 bases. This CDR3 has 16 amino acids. Per germline, CDR1 SGHKS and CDR2 YYEKEE (reference sequence). CDR3 loop: CASSLAPDTRNQPQHF. The CDR3 DNA follows: TGTGCCAGCAGCTTGGCCCCTGACACCCGGAATCAGCCCCAGCATTTT.

This clonotype has a handful of counts. The J gene is TRBJ2-5, the V gene TRBV5-6, with 9 bases matching TRBD1. Germline-derived CDR1 and CDR2 are SGHDT and YYEEEE. The ends lost 0 bases at V and 4 bases at J; junction bases unmatched: 10. The CDR3 covers 17 residues. CDR3 protein: CASSLAVQGARGETQYF. CDR3 coding DNA: TGTGCCAGCAGCTTGGCTGTACAGGGGGCAAGGGGAGAGACCCAGTACTTC.

This clonotype was seen ten or more times. The chain uses TRBV30 and TRBJ1-1, with 8 bases identical to TRBD1. The CDR3 runs 13 residues. Germline trimming cut 6 bases from V and 4 bases from J; bases unmatched to any gene: 7. CDR1 GTSNPN and CDR2 SVGIG come from the germline V gene (reference sequence). CDR3 sequence (DNA): TGTGCCTGCTCGACAGGGGTGAGCACTGAAGCTTTCTTT. This encodes CACSTGVSTEAFF.

This clonotype was counted many times. The chain links TRBV6-2 or TRBV6-3 to TRBJ1-2; weak D call: TRBD1 (6 bases). Germline V CDR1 and CDR2: MNHEY, SVGEGT. The CDR3 runs to 14 residues. The ends were cut back, 2 bases at V and 4 bases at J, with 11 bases in the middle. Here the CDR3 reads CASSYGRGLYGYTF. CDR3 DNA: TGTGCCAGCAGTTACGGCAGGGGACTCTATGGCTACACCTTC.

V usage is TRBV19 and J usage is TRBJ2-2; 9 bases fit TRBD1. Looked up from germline, CDR1 is LNHDA and CDR2 is SQIVND (reference sequence). Unmatched junction bases numbered 12, after V lost 6 bases and J lost 7 bases. The CDR3 is 16 amino acids. For the CDR3, the DNA is TGTGCCAGTAGACGCGGACAGGGGCTTTCTGGCGGGGAGCTGTTTTTT. Translated, it gives CASRRGQGLSGGELFF.

The sample holds a few counts of this clonotype. The chain recombines TRBV18 with TRBJ1-2; D remains ambiguous. The CDR3 has 15 residues. V shed 6 bases and J shed 0 bases, with 14 bases lying between them. The germline gives CDR1 KGHSH, CDR2 LQKENI. In DNA, the CDR3 is TGTGCCAGCTCCCCAAGACCGCCGCCTAACTATGGCTACACCTTC. It encodes CASSPRPPPNYGYTF.

Many counts were recorded for this clonotype. The rearrangement uses TRBV28 and TRBJ1-1; D is possibly TRBD1 (6 bases). The V end lost 7 bases, the J end lost 8 bases, and 14 bases lay between the germline ends. CDR3 length equals 12 residues. The germline V gene has CDR1 MDHEN and CDR2 SYDVKM. CDR3 nucleotides: TGTGCCAGCATTACCGGGACATTAGAAGCTTTCTTT. The encoded protein is CASITGTLEAFF.

This clonotype was detected a few times. The J gene is TRBJ2-7, the V gene TRBV10-2, with D unclear. V dropped 3 bases and J dropped 7 bases, with 10 bases sitting between them. CDR3 length equals 12 residues. Germline V gives CDR1 WSHSY, CDR2 SAAADI. The CDR3 is CASSELTREQYF. Written as DNA, the CDR3 is TGCGCCAGCAGTGAACTAACTCGGGAGCAGTACTTC.

The rearrangement joins TRBV12-3 or TRBV12-4 to TRBJ2-2, with D maybe TRBD1 (6 bases). This CDR3 has 12 residues. The V and J ends lost 10 bases and 7 bases respectively, with 13 bases between them. CDR3 nucleotide sequence: TGTGCCACACGGACAGTCAACGGGGAGCTGTTTTTT. This codes for CATRTVNGELFF.

The sample holds a few counts of this clonotype. The chain joins TRBV4-3 to TRBJ2-1; D unclear. CDR1 LGHNA and CDR2 YSLEER come from the germline V gene. The CDR3 contains 13 residues. V lost 0 bases and J lost 9, with 9 bases in between. The CDR3 reads CASSQDWASEQFF. CDR3 bases: TGCGCCAGCAGCCAAGATTGGGCAAGTGAGCAGTTCTTC.

This clonotype has just a few counts. CDR3 nucleotide sequence: TGTGCCAGCAGTTTATTGTGGGGGCTGGGGGGTGACGAGCAGTACTTC. Its protein is CASSLLWGLGGDEQYF. The chain employs TRBV28 and TRBJ2-7; the D gene could be TRBD1 or TRBD2 (6 bases each). V lost 1 base and J lost 5, with 18 bases in between. The CDR3 contains 16 residues. The germline gives CDR1 MDHEN, CDR2 SYDVKM. Full variable domain (rest looked up from reference TRBV28 and TRBJ2-7): DVKVTQSSRYLVKRTGEKVFLECVQDMDHENMFWYRQDPGLGLRLIYFSYDVKMKEKGDIPEGYSVSREKKERFSLILESASTNQTSMYLCASSLLWGLGGDEQYFGPGTRLTVT.

The gene calls are TRBV11-2 and TRBJ2-5; D is undetermined. Germline V lookup: CDR1 SGHAT, CDR2 FQNNGV. Deletions cut 4 bases from V and 5 bases from J, with 8 bases between. The CDR3 is 12 amino acids. Written as DNA, the CDR3 is TGTGCCAGCAGCTCAGAGTGGGAGACCCAGTACTTC. Translation: CASSSEWETQYF. Full variable domain (missing parts from reference TRBV11-2 and TRBJ2-5): EAGVAQSPRYKIIEKRQSVAFWCNPISGHATLYWYQQILGQGPKLLIQFQNNGVVDDSQLPKDRFSAERLKGVDSTLKIQPAKLEDSAVYLCASSSEWETQYFGPGTRLLVL.

At least ten counts were recorded for this clonotype. The chain links TRBV5-1 to TRBJ1-1; TRBD1 aligns across 7 bases. The CDR3 has 16 residues. J lost 0 bases, V lost 0 bases, and 5 bases had no gene match. Germline CDR1 and CDR2: SGHRS and YFSETQ. The CDR3 DNA sequence: TGCGCCAGCAGCTTGGTGACAGGGAACATGAACACTGAAGCTTTCTTT. Amino acids: CASSLVTGNMNTEAFF.

This clonotype was picked up many times. This sequence joins TRBV7-2 and TRBJ2-5; 7 bases fit TRBD1. CDR1 and CDR2 (germline): SGHTA, FQGNSA. The CDR3 is made up of 13 amino acids. Losses at the gene ends were 7 bases for V and 5 bases for J; bases not matched to a gene: 7. The CDR3, as DNA: TGTGCCAGCACCCGACAGGGCGGCGAGACCCAGTACTTC. Its protein is CASTRQGGETQYF.

The sample holds many counts of this clonotype. The V call is TRBV7-2, the J call TRBJ2-7; 9 bases are a match to TRBD1. Trimming took 5 bases from V and 6 from J; bases not matched to a gene: 11. The CDR3 has 15 amino acids. Germline-derived CDR1 and CDR2 are SGHTA and FQGNSA. For the CDR3, the DNA is TGTGCCAGCAGCCTCCAGCCCGGGACAGGGAGCGAGCAGTACTTC. It is translated as CASSLQPGTGSEQYF. Variable domain in full (rest from reference TRBV7-2 and TRBJ2-7): GAGVSQSPSNKVTEKGKDVELRCDPISGHTALYWYRQSLGQGLEFLIYFQGNSAPDKSGLPSDRFSAERTGGSVSTLTIQRTQQEDSAVYLCASSLQPGTGSEQYFGPGTRLTVT.

This clonotype is a singleton in its sample. This chain links TRBV20-1 with TRBJ2-7, with 7 bases matching TRBD2. Germline V CDR1 and CDR2: DFQATT, SNEGSKA (reference sequence). With 0 bases clipped from V and 4 bases from J, the junction kept 0 bases outside the gene matches. This CDR3 region has 12 residues. CDR3 nucleotide sequence: TGCAGTGCTAGAGAGCGGGAGTACGAGCAGTACTTC. Translated, it gives CSAREREYEQYF.

Ten or more counts support this clonotype. The CDR3 sequence: CASSLGRLTDPYEQYF. CDR3 DNA sequence: TGTGCCAGCAGCTTAGGGAGGCTGACAGACCCCTACGAGCAGTACTTC. This chain connects TRBV7-2 to TRBJ2-7, with D perhaps given as TRBD1 or TRBD2 (5 bases each). The CDR3 length is 16 residues. CDR1 and CDR2 (germline): SGHTA, FQGNSA. Trimming pared 1 base from V and 2 bases from J, leaving 15 bases between.

This clonotype was counted a few times. The J gene is TRBJ1-1, the V gene TRBV6-2 or TRBV6-3; D might be TRBD1 (6 bases). CDR3 size: 14 residues. The germline V gene has CDR1 MNHEY and CDR2 SVGEGT. Deletions cut 7 bases from V and 0 bases from J, with 12 bases between. In DNA, the CDR3 is TGTGCCAGCACCAAGGACAGCCTGAACACTGAAGCTTTCTTT. Translation gives CASTKDSLNTEAFF.

This clonotype was seen repeatedly, ten times or more. The chain couples TRBV6-6 to TRBJ1-5, with D perhaps matching TRBD1 (6 bases). The CDR3 has 14 residues. V lost 7 bases and J 4 bases, leaving 14 bases between the germline ends. Germline V gives CDR1 MNHNY, CDR2 SVGAGI (reference sequence). The CDR3 is CASKPEDRNQPQHF. In nucleotides, the CDR3 is TGTGCCAGCAAACCGGAAGACAGGAATCAGCCCCAGCATTTT.

In this sample, this clonotype turned up a few times. The genes are TRBV4-3 and TRBJ1-2, with 9 bases identical to TRBD1. The ends lost 2 bases at V and 2 bases at J; junction bases unmatched: 6. Germline CDR1 LGHNA, CDR2 YSLEER. The CDR3 is 16 residues long. This CDR3 is CASSQTTGGANYGYTF. The DNA of the CDR3 is TGCGCCAGCAGCCAAACAACAGGGGGCGCAAACTATGGCTACACCTTC.

This clonotype was seen more than once but under ten times. This chain uses TRBV19 with TRBJ2-4, with 10 bases fitting TRBD1. The CDR3 spans 15 residues. Unmatched junction bases numbered 9, after V lost 6 bases and J lost 7 bases. The germline V gene encodes CDR1 LNHDA and CDR2 SQIVND (reference sequence). The CDR3 protein is CASSFTGTGENIQYF. CDR3 nucleotide sequence: TGTGCCAGTAGCTTTACCGGGACAGGGGAGAACATTCAGTACTTC.

This chain uses TRBV7-9 with TRBJ1-3; D gene unclear. CDR3 length: 16 residues. The germline CDR1 and CDR2 sequences are SEHNR and FQNEAQ (reference sequence). V dropped 5 bases and J dropped 10 bases, with 24 bases sitting between them. CDR3 DNA sequence: TGTGCCAGCAGCCAGAATGTAGGGCTCCTCTCTGGAACCATATATTTT. Residues: CASSQNVGLLSGTIYF.

V is TRBV18 and J is TRBJ2-2; D may correspond to TRBD1 or TRBD2 (5 bases each). Germline V gene lookup returns CDR1 KGHSH and CDR2 LQKENI. This CDR3 region has 16 residues. V lost 0 bases and J lost 3, with 11 bases in between. The CDR3 nucleotides read TGTGCCAGCTCACCACCTTCCGGGACGTACACCGGGGAGCTGTTTTTT. Its protein is CASSPPSGTYTGELFF.

This clonotype was picked up a small number of times. V usage is TRBV9 and J usage is TRBJ1-1; D possibly corresponds to TRBD1 (5 bases). Germline assignment: CDR1 SGDLS and CDR2 YYNGEE. CDR3 length equals 13 residues. Trimming removed 0 bases from V and 11 bases from J, with 14 bases in between. The CDR3 protein is CASSVAGLSTAFF. In DNA, the CDR3 is TGTGCCAGCAGCGTAGCGGGACTTTCCACGGCTTTCTTT. The full variable domain, completed using reference TRBV9 and TRBJ1-1, is DSGVTQTPKHLITATGQRVTLRCSPRSGDLSVYWYQQSLDQGLQFLIQYYNGEERAKGNILERFSAQQFPDLHSELNLSSLELGDSALYFCASSVAGLSTAFFGQGTRLTVV.

This clonotype was seen many times. J is TRBJ1-5 and V is TRBV7-2, with unresolved D. The CDR3 consists of 15 residues. Trimming took 0 bases from V and 10 from J, leaving 16 bases between them. CDR1 SGHTA and CDR2 FQGNSA come from the germline V gene. The CDR3 spells CASSLARVSGHPQHF. CDR3 coding DNA: TGTGCCAGCAGCTTAGCGCGAGTTTCTGGCCACCCCCAGCATTTT. The full variable domain, in which reference TRBV7-2 and TRBJ1-5 provide the parts outside the CDR3, is GAGVSQSPSNKVTEKGKDVELRCDPISGHTALYWYRQSLGQGLEFLIYFQGNSAPDKSGLPSDRFSAERTGGSVSTLTIQRTQQEDSAVYLCASSLARVSGHPQHFGDGTRLSIL.

This chain connects TRBV27 to TRBJ2-7; a possible D gene is TRBD2 (6 bases). This CDR3 has 15 amino acids. Germline CDR1 MNHEY, CDR2 SMNVEV (reference sequence). Trimming pared 6 bases from V and 1 base from J, leaving 16 bases between. The CDR3 region is CASSFTGVRSYEQYF. CDR3 DNA: TGTGCCAGCAGCTTTACGGGAGTTCGATCCTACGAGCAGTACTTC.